The 30 T cell receptor beta chains below all came from one sample that was sequenced in a study of CD8 T cells in Susac syndrome. With random hexamers, 0.5 to 1 ug RNA was reverse transcribed. TCRdb reprocessed the immunoSEQ multiplex PCR reads via MiXCR and lists one record per CDR3 protein. The sample lists 150,000 to 200,000 distinct CDR3 sequences, roughly nine tenths occurring once. Sequencing was carried out using CD4+ T cells from PBMCs. The receptor source for this set is a human donor in good health.

V is TRBV5-4 and J is TRBJ2-5; 9 nucleotides line up with TRBD1. The CDR3 runs 15 residues. Losses at the gene ends were 4 bases for V and 2 bases for J; bases not matched to a gene: 6. Per germline, CDR1 SGHNT and CDR2 YYREEE (reference sequence). The CDR3 DNA reads TGTGCCAGCAGCGGAAAAGGGACAGGGCAAGAGACCCAGTACTTC. Protein product: CASSGKGTGQETQYF.

This clonotype was detected only once. The rearrangement uses TRBV7-2 and TRBJ1-5, with D perhaps TRBD1 (6 bases). Germline loops: CDR1 SGHTA, CDR2 FQGNSA. The V end was cut by 0 bases, the J end by 0 bases, with 9 bases between. The CDR3 spans 16 residues. The CDR3 DNA reads as TGTGCCAGCAGCTTAGCAGGACAGCCTAGCAATCAGCCCCAGCATTTT. Amino acids: CASSLAGQPSNQPQHF. The complete variable domain, with remaining parts taken from reference TRBV7-2 and TRBJ1-5, reads GAGVSQSPSNKVTEKGKDVELRCDPISGHTALYWYRQSLGQGLEFLIYFQGNSAPDKSGLPSDRFSAERTGGSVSTLTIQRTQQEDSAVYLCASSLAGQPSNQPQHFGDGTRLSIL.

This sequence joins TRBV3-1 and TRBJ2-7, with 8 bases matching TRBD1. Looked up from germline, CDR1 is LGHDT and CDR2 is YNNKEL (reference sequence). The CDR3 is 15 residues long. V trimming: 6 bases; J trimming: 4 bases; junction bases outside the gene matches: 11. The chain's CDR3 is CASSPTGQGAYEQYF. The CDR3 DNA is TGTGCCAGCAGTCCGACTGGGCAGGGGGCGTACGAGCAGTACTTC.

The chain recombines TRBV6-2 or TRBV6-3 with TRBJ1-6; D is possibly TRBD1 (6 bases). The ends were cut back, 6 bases at V and 8 bases at J, with 29 bases in the middle. The CDR3 runs to 19 residues. Germline CDR1 and CDR2: MNHEY and SVGEGT. CDR3 protein: CASRLLQGFRQDRYSPLHF. As DNA, the CDR3 is TGTGCCAGCAGACTACTACAGGGTTTTCGTCAAGACCGATATTCACCCCTCCACTTT.

V gene TRBV6-1 combines with J gene TRBJ1-1; perhaps TRBD1 as D (6 bases). V was trimmed by 6 bases and J by 3 bases, leaving 17 bases between them. This CDR3 contains 15 residues. The germline V gene encodes CDR1 MNHNS and CDR2 SASEGT. Written as DNA, the CDR3 is TGTGCCAGCAGAGTCGGGGGGGCGGGGGACACTGAAGCTTTCTTT. Its translation is CASRVGGAGDTEAFF.

The V and J genes are TRBV9 and TRBJ2-1; TRBD2 aligns across 7 bases. Germline loops: CDR1 SGDLS, CDR2 YYNGEE. Unmatched junction bases numbered 5, after V lost 0 bases and J lost 2 bases. The CDR3 spans 16 residues. The CDR3 DNA is TGTGCCAGCAGCGTAGACGTCCGGGAGGCCTACAATGAGCAGTTCTTC. Its protein is CASSVDVREAYNEQFF.

The V and J genes are TRBV19 and TRBJ2-6; D is possibly TRBD2 (5 bases). CDR1 and CDR2 from the germline V gene are LNHDA and SQIVND (reference sequence). CDR3 length: 15 residues. Trimming pared 5 bases from V and 2 bases from J, leaving 10 bases between. The chain's CDR3 is CASSDRGPGANVLTF. The DNA for the CDR3 is TGTGCCAGTAGTGACCGAGGGCCTGGGGCCAACGTCCTGACTTTC.

In this sample, this clonotype turned up a few times. The chain joins TRBV20-1 to TRBJ2-7; the D gene is possibly TRBD2 (6 bases). The germline V gene has CDR1 DFQATT and CDR2 SNEGSKA (reference sequence). This CDR3 has 11 residues. V was pared by 4 bases and J by 5 bases, with 9 bases between. The CDR3 DNA reads as TGCAGTGCTAAGCCTAGCGACGAGCAGTACTTC. This translates into CSAKPSDEQYF.

The chain recombines TRBV7-2 with TRBJ1-2, with D perhaps TRBD1 (6 bases). The germline V gene has CDR1 SGHTA and CDR2 FQGNSA. V lost 9 bases and J 6 bases, leaving 20 bases between the germline ends. CDR3 length: 14 residues. CDR3 coding DNA: TGTGCCAGTAGCGTGTACAGGGAGGAGGATGGCTACACCTTC. This translates into CASSVYREEDGYTF.

The chain uses TRBV18 and TRBJ2-7; no firm D call. There are 12 residues in the CDR3. Germline V CDR1 and CDR2: KGHSH, LQKENI. V lost 1 base and J lost 2, with 3 bases in between. CDR3 region: CASSPLAYEQYF. The CDR3 nucleotides are TGTGCCAGCTCACCACTTGCCTACGAGCAGTACTTC.

This chain joins TRBV6-2 or TRBV6-3 and TRBJ2-4; D is undetermined. The CDR3 extends over 12 amino acids. Germline loops: CDR1 MNHEY, CDR2 SVGEGT. V was shortened by 11 bases and J by 6 bases, with 14 bases between the two germline ends. CDR3 protein: CASLAPGNIQYF. The CDR3 DNA reads as TGTGCCTCCCTTGCGCCGGGAAACATTCAGTACTTC.

V usage is TRBV3-1 and J usage is TRBJ1-2; the D is unclear. The germline V and J ends were trimmed by 1 base and 5 bases, with 14 bases remaining between them. Germline CDR1 LGHDT, CDR2 YNNKEL (reference sequence). The CDR3 sequence is 15 residues long. The CDR3 here is CASSQGSGYNYGYTF. The CDR3 DNA follows: TGTGCCAGCAGCCAAGGATCTGGCTACAATTATGGCTACACCTTC.

This chain links TRBV7-2 with TRBJ2-6; TRBD1 aligns across 9 bases. This CDR3 has 18 residues. Germline CDR1 reads SGHTA; CDR2 reads FQGNSA. V shed 1 base and J 0 bases; nucleotides not matched to a gene: 4. In DNA, the CDR3 is TGTGCCAGCAGCTTAGAAGGGACAGGGCGCTCTGGGGCCAACGTCCTGACTTTC. Translating gives CASSLEGTGRSGANVLTF. The whole variable domain, remainder taken from reference TRBV7-2 and TRBJ2-6, is GAGVSQSPSNKVTEKGKDVELRCDPISGHTALYWYRQSLGQGLEFLIYFQGNSAPDKSGLPSDRFSAERTGGSVSTLTIQRTQQEDSAVYLCASSLEGTGRSGANVLTFGAGSRLTVL.

This chain joins TRBV9 and TRBJ2-6; no firm D call. CDR1 is SGDLS, CDR2 YYNGEE, per germline. Trimming cost V 4 bases and J 5 bases, with 16 bases left between them. This CDR3 region has 16 residues. Here the CDR3 reads CASSPQDRAWANVLTF. The CDR3 region has the DNA TGTGCCAGCAGCCCCCAAGACCGGGCTTGGGCCAACGTCCTGACTTTC.

This chain uses TRBV9 with TRBJ1-5; D ambiguous. V was cut by 3 bases and J by 5 bases, with 12 bases left in between. The CDR3 has 14 amino acids. Germline CDR1 reads SGDLS; CDR2 reads YYNGEE. DNA for the CDR3: TGTGCCAGCAGCGCAGGTAATGTAGATCAGCCCCAGCATTTT. Translating gives CASSAGNVDQPQHF.

The chain carries TRBV5-4 and TRBJ2-1; D might be TRBD1 (6 bases). CDR1 is SGHNT and CDR2 is YYREEE in the germline V gene (reference sequence). The CDR3 contains 13 residues. Trimming took off 0 bases at V and 6 bases at J, with 7 bases between the two ends. CDR3 sequence (DNA): TGTGCCAGCAGCTTGGTACAGGGCAATGAGCAGTTCTTC. This codes for CASSLVQGNEQFF.

The chain carries TRBV7-2 and TRBJ2-7, with 8 bases identical to TRBD1. V was clipped by 5 bases and J by 0 bases; unmatched bases: 6. CDR1 is SGHTA, CDR2 FQGNSA, per germline. This CDR3 is built from 15 residues. The CDR3 sequence: CASSPGQASSYEQYF. DNA of the CDR3: TGTGCCAGCAGCCCGGGACAGGCGAGCTCCTACGAGCAGTACTTC. Filled out from reference TRBV7-2 and TRBJ2-7, the complete variable domain reads GAGVSQSPSNKVTEKGKDVELRCDPISGHTALYWYRQSLGQGLEFLIYFQGNSAPDKSGLPSDRFSAERTGGSVSTLTIQRTQQEDSAVYLCASSPGQASSYEQYFGPGTRLTVT.

The rearrangement uses TRBV2 and TRBJ1-2; perhaps TRBD1 as D (5 bases). The CDR3 covers 11 residues. Deletions cut 6 bases from V and 6 bases from J, with 8 bases between. Germline-derived CDR1 and CDR2 are SNHLY and FYNNEI. This chain's CDR3 is CASRQGHGYTF. The DNA for the CDR3 is TGTGCCAGCAGGCAGGGTCATGGCTACACCTTC.

This clonotype was detected once. V is TRBV28 and J is TRBJ1-2; no clear D. Germline V gene sequence: CDR1 MDHEN, CDR2 SYDVKM. This CDR3 is 16 amino acids long. Between the trimmed V and J ends, which lost 3 bases and 2 bases, there was a span of 16 bases. The CDR3: CASSLPGLEANYGYTF. The CDR3 nucleotides are TGTGCCAGCAGTTTGCCAGGCCTAGAGGCGAACTATGGCTACACCTTC.

This clonotype was observed once. V usage is TRBV7-6 and J usage is TRBJ2-1, with D perhaps given as TRBD1 or TRBD2 (6 bases each). Germline V lookup: CDR1 SGHVS, CDR2 FNYEAQ. Trimming left V 5 bases short and J 4 bases short, with 15 bases between. The CDR3 loop spans 15 amino acids. This CDR3 is CASSLSKGGYNEQFF. CDR3 DNA sequence: TGTGCCAGCAGCCTCAGTAAGGGGGGTTACAATGAGCAGTTCTTC.

V gene TRBV3-1 combines with J gene TRBJ2-7; D call uncertain. The CDR3 runs 12 residues. Per the germline V gene, CDR1 is LGHDT and CDR2 is YNNKEL (reference sequence). V gave up 3 bases and J gave up 3 bases, with 6 bases separating them. The chain's CDR3 is CASSHLRYEQYF. CDR3 in DNA: TGTGCCAGCAGCCATTTGCGCTACGAGCAGTACTTC.

In this sample, this clonotype turned up a few times. The chain carries TRBV6-2 or TRBV6-3 and TRBJ2-1, with D possibly TRBD1 on 5 matching bases. V lost 0 bases to trimming and J lost 9 bases, with 9 bases between them. The CDR3 sequence is 13 residues long. Germline assignment: CDR1 MNHEY and CDR2 SVGEGT. The CDR3 region is CASSYSDSREQFF. For the CDR3, the DNA is TGTGCCAGCAGTTACTCCGACAGCCGTGAGCAGTTCTTC.

V gene TRBV30 combines with J gene TRBJ1-1; D unclear. CDR1 is GTSNPN, CDR2 SVGIG, per germline (reference sequence). The germline V and J ends were trimmed by 2 bases and 3 bases, with 10 bases remaining between them. CDR3 length: 13 amino acids. The CDR3 DNA reads TGTGCCTGGAGTTTAGGGTTTGACACTGAAGCTTTCTTT. It yields the protein CAWSLGFDTEAFF. Together with reference TRBV30 and TRBJ1-1, the CDR3 gives the full variable domain: SQTIHQWPATLVQPVGSPLSLECTVEGTSNPNLYWYRQAAGRGLQLLFYSVGIGQISSEVPQNLSASRPQDRQFILSSKKLLLSDSGFYLCAWSLGFDTEAFFGQGTRLTVV.

The gene calls are TRBV2 and TRBJ2-5, with TRBD2 matching over 11 bases. The germline CDR1 and CDR2 sequences are SNHLY and FYNNEI. The CDR3 consists of 17 residues. Trimming cost V 0 bases and J 2 bases; bases outside gene matches: 5. The CDR3 spells CASSEASRLAGQETQYF. In DNA form, the CDR3 reads TGTGCCAGCAGTGAAGCCTCTCGACTAGCGGGACAAGAGACCCAGTACTTC.

The DNA of the CDR3 is TGTGCCAGCAGCGAGAGGGCCGGCTCCTATAATTCACCCCTCCACTTT. Encoded protein: CASSERAGSYNSPLHF. V is TRBV9 and J is TRBJ1-6, with D uncertain. V lost 3 bases to trimming and J lost 0 bases, with 10 bases between them. The CDR3 has 16 residues. CDR1 and CDR2 from the germline V gene are SGDLS and YYNGEE.

The chain carries TRBV5-1 and TRBJ2-7, with D possibly being TRBD2 (6 bases). V was shortened by 2 bases and J by 0 bases, with 12 bases between the two germline ends. CDR1 is SGHRS and CDR2 is YFSETQ in the germline V gene. The length of the CDR3 is 15 residues. As DNA, the CDR3 is TGCGCCAGCAGCTTATCCCCCGGGAGCTCCTACGAGCAGTACTTC. Translated: CASSLSPGSSYEQYF. The full variable domain, in which reference TRBV5-1 and TRBJ2-7 provide the parts outside the CDR3, is KAGVTQTPRYLIKTRGQQVTLSCSPISGHRSVSWYQQTPGQGLQFLFEYFSETQRNKGNFPGRFSGRQFSNSRSEMNVSTLELGDSALYLCASSLSPGSSYEQYFGPGTRLTVT.

The V call is TRBV11-2, the J call TRBJ2-5; D tentatively reads TRBD1 or TRBD2 (6 bases each). Trimming removed 5 bases at V and 5 bases at J, with 15 bases between. There are 14 residues in the CDR3. Germline CDR1 and CDR2: SGHAT and FQNNGV. The CDR3 loop is CASSPTAGGETQYF. The CDR3 DNA follows: TGTGCCAGCAGCCCCACGGCCGGGGGCGAGACCCAGTACTTC.

The V gene is TRBV4-1, the J gene TRBJ2-6, with D possibly being TRBD2 (6 bases). This CDR3 contains 16 residues. V lost 2 bases, J lost 2 bases, and 10 bases lay in between. The V gene's germline CDR1 is MGHRA and CDR2 YSYEKL. CDR3 sequence reads: CASSQPGGAGANVLTF. DNA for the CDR3: TGCGCCAGCAGCCAACCCGGCGGGGCTGGGGCCAACGTCCTGACTTTC.

The chain couples TRBV24-1 to TRBJ1-4, with TRBD1 as a possible D gene (5 bases). Trimming stripped 4 bases from V and 5 bases from J, with 19 bases between. CDR1 and CDR2 (germline): KGHDR, SFDVKD. The length of the CDR3 is 17 residues. The CDR3 loop is CATSDRHDSLLNEKLFF. The CDR3 DNA reads TGTGCCACCAGTGACCGTCACGACAGTCTCCTAAATGAAAAACTGTTTTTT.

This chain links TRBV5-1 with TRBJ2-5, with D uncertain. CDR1 and CDR2 (germline): SGHRS, YFSETQ. The CDR3 loop spans 14 amino acids. V lost 1 base to trimming and J lost 4 bases, with 11 bases between them. The CDR3 bases are TGCGCCAGCAGCTTGCAAGGGCCGAGAGAGACCCAGTACTTC. Translated, it gives CASSLQGPRETQYF. The full variable domain, in which reference TRBV5-1 and TRBJ2-5 provide the parts outside the CDR3, is KAGVTQTPRYLIKTRGQQVTLSCSPISGHRSVSWYQQTPGQGLQFLFEYFSETQRNKGNFPGRFSGRQFSNSRSEMNVSTLELGDSALYLCASSLQGPRETQYFGPGTRLLVL.